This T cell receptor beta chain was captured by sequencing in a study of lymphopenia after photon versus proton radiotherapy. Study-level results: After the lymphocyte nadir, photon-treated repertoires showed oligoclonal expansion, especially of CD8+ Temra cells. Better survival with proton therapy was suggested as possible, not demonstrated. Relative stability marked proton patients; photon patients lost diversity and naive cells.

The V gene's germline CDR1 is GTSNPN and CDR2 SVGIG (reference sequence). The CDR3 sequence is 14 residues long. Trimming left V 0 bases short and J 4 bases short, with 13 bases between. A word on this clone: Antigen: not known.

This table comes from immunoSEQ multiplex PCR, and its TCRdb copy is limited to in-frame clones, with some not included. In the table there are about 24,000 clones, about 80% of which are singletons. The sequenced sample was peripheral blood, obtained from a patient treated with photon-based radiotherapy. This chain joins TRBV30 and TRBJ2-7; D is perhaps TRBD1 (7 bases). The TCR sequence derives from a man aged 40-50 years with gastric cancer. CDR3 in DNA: TGTGCCTGGAGTGTAGGCAGGGGGGCGTACGAGCAGTACTTC. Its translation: CAWSVGRGAYEQYF.